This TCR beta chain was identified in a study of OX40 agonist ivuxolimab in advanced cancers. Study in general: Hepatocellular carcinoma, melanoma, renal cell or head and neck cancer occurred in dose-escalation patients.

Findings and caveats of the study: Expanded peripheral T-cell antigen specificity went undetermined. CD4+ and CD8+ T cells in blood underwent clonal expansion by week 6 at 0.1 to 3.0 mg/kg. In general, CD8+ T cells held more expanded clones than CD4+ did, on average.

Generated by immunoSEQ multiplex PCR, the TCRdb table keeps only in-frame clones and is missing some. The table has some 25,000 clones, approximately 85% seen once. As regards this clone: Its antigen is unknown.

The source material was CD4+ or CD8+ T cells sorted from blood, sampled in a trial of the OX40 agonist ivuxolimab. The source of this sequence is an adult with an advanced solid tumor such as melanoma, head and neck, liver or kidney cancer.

The chain's CDR3 is CASSPVLSSYNEQFF. The CDR3 nucleotides read TGTGCCAGTAGTCCGGTTCTTAGCTCCTACAATGAGCAGTTCTTC. This chain uses TRBV19 with TRBJ2-1; D is uncertain. The V gene's germline CDR1 is LNHDA and CDR2 SQIVND (reference sequence). V lost 5 bases to trimming and J lost 0 bases, with 11 bases between them. The CDR3 consists of 15 residues. Filled out from reference TRBV19 and TRBJ2-1, the complete variable domain reads DGGITQSPKYLFRKEGQNVTLSCEQNLNHDAMYWYRQDPGQGLRLIYYSQIVNDFQKGDIAEGYSVSREKKESFPLTVTSAQKNPTAFYLCASSPVLSSYNEQFFGPGTRLTVL.